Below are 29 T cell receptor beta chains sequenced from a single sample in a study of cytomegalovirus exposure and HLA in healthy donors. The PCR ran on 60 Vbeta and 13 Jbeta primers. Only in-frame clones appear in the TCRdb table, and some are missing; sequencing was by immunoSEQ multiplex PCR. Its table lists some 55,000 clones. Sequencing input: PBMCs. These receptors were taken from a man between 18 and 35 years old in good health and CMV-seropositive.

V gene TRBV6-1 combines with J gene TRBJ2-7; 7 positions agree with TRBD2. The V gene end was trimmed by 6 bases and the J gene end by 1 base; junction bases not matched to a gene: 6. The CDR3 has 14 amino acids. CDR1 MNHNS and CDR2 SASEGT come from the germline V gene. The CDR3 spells CASSPGGISYEQYF. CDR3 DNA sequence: TGTGCCAGCAGCCCCGGGGGGATTTCCTACGAGCAGTACTTC.

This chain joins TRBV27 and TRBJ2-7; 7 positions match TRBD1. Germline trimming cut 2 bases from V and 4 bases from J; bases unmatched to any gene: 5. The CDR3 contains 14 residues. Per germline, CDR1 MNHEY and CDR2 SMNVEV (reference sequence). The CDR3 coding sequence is TGTGCCAGCAGTTTAGTCAGGGGGAGTTACGAGCAGTACTTC. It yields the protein CASSLVRGSYEQYF.

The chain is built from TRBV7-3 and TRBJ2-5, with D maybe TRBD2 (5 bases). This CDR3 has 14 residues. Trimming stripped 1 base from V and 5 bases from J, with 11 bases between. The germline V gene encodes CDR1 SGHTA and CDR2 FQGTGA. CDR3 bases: TGTGCCAGCAGCTTAAACCCTAGCTCTGAGACCCAGTACTTC. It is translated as CASSLNPSSETQYF. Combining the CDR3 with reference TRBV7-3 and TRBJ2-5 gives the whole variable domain GAGVSQTPSNKVTEKGKYVELRCDPISGHTALYWYRQSLGQGPEFLIYFQGTGAADDSGLPNDRFFAVRPEGSVSTLKIQRTERGDSAVYLCASSLNPSSETQYFGPGTRLLVL.

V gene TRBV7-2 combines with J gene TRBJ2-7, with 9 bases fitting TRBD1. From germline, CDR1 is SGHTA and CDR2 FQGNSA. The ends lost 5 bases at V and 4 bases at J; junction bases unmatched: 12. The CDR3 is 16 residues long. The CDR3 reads CASSPESGTGFYEQYF. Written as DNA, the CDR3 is TGTGCCAGCAGCCCAGAATCCGGGACAGGGTTTTACGAGCAGTACTTC.

This CDR3 reads CASSWVETSHNEQFF. In DNA, the CDR3 is TGCGCCAGCAGCTGGGTGGAGACTAGCCACAATGAGCAGTTCTTC. The V call is TRBV5-1, the J call TRBJ2-1; 7 bases align to TRBD2. Germline V gene lookup returns CDR1 SGHRS and CDR2 YFSETQ. The CDR3 totals 15 residues. Losses at the gene ends were 3 bases for V and 5 bases for J; bases not matched to a gene: 8.

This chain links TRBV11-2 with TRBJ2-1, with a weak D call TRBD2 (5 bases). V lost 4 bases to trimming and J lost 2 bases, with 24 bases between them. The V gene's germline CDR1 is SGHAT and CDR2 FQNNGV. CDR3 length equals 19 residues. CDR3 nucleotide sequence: TGTGCCAGCAGCTCCCGGACTTCGGCTCGAATCAGCACCTACAATGAGCAGTTCTTC. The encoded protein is CASSSRTSARISTYNEQFF.

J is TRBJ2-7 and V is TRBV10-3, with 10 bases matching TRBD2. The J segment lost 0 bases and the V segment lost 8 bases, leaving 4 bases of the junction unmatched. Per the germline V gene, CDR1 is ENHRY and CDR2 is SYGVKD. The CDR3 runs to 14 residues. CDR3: CAILASGSSYEQYF. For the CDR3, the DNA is TGTGCCATCTTGGCTAGCGGGAGCTCCTACGAGCAGTACTTC.

The CDR3 here is CASSPIHSRDTQYF. Written as DNA, the CDR3 is TGTGCCAGCTCACCCATTCACAGCCGAGATACGCAGTATTTT. The chain uses TRBV18 and TRBJ2-3; D unresolved. Trimming took 3 bases from V and 5 from J, leaving 12 bases between them. Germline V gives CDR1 KGHSH, CDR2 LQKENI. This CDR3 is built from 14 residues.

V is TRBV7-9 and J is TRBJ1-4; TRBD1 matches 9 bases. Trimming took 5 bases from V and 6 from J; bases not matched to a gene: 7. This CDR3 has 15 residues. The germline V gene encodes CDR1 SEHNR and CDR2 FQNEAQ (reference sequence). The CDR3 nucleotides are TGTGCCAGCAGCCCCATGGGGACAGGGCATGAAAAACTGTTTTTT. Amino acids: CASSPMGTGHEKLFF.

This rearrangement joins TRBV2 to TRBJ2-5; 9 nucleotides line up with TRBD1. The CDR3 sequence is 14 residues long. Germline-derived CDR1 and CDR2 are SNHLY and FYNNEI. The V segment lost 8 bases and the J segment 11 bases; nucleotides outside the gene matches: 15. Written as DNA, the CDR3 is TGTGCCAGCGGCACCGGGACAGGGCCTTTGGAGCAGTACTTC. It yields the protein CASGTGTGPLEQYF. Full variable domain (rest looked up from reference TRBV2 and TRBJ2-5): EPEVTQTPSHQVTQMGQEVILRCVPISNHLYFYWYRQILGQKVEFLVSFYNNEISEKSEIFDDQFSVERPDGSNFTLKIRSTKLEDSAMYFCASGTGTGPLEQYFGPGTRLLVL.

The CDR3: CASSWGPGGDTQYF. The CDR3 nucleotides are TGTGCCAGCAGCTGGGGGCCCGGGGGGGATACGCAGTATTTT. This sequence joins TRBV5-6 and TRBJ2-3; D possibly corresponds to TRBD2 (7 bases). V lost 3 bases and J lost 6, with 14 bases in between. CDR3 size: 14 residues. Per the germline V gene, CDR1 is SGHDT and CDR2 is YYEEEE.

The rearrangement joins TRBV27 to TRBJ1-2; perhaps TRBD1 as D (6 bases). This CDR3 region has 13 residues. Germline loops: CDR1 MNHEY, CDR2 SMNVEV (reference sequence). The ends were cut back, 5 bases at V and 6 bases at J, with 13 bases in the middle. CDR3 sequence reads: CASSRPGVHGYTF. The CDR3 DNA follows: TGTGCCAGCAGTCGGCCAGGGGTTCATGGCTACACCTTC.

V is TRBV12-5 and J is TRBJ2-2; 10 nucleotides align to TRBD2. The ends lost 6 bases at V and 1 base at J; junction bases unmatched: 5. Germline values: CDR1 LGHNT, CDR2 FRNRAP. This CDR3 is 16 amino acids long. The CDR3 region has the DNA TGTGCTAGTGGCGAAGCGGGAGGGCTGAACACCGGGGAGCTGTTTTTT. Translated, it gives CASGEAGGLNTGELFF.

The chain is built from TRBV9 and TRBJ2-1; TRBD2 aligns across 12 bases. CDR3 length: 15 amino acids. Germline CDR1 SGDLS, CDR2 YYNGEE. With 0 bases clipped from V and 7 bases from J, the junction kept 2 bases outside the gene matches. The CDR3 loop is CASSVGTSGNNEQFF. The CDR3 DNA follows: TGTGCCAGCAGCGTAGGGACTAGCGGGAATAATGAGCAGTTCTTC.

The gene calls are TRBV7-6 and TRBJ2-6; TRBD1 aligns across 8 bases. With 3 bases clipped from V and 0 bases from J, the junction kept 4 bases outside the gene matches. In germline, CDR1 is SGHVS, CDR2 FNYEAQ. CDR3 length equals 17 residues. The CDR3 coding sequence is TGTGCCAGCAGCTTCCGGGACAGGTACTCTGGGGCCAACGTCCTGACTTTC. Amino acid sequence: CASSFRDRYSGANVLTF.

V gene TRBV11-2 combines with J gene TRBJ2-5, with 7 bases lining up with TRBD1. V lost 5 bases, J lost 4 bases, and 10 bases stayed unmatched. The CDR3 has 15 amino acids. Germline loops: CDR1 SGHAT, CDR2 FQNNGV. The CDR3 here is CASSPNPTGRETQYF. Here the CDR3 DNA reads TGTGCCAGCAGCCCCAACCCGACAGGGCGAGAGACCCAGTACTTC.

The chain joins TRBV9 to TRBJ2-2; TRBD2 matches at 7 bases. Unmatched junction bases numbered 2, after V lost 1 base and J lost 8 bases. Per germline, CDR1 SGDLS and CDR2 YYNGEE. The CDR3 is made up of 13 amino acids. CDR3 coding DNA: TGTGCCAGCAGCGTAAGGGAGGGGGGGGAGCTGTTTTTT. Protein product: CASSVREGGELFF. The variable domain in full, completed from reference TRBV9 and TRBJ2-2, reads DSGVTQTPKHLITATGQRVTLRCSPRSGDLSVYWYQQSLDQGLQFLIQYYNGEERAKGNILERFSAQQFPDLHSELNLSSLELGDSALYFCASSVREGGELFFGEGSRLTVL.

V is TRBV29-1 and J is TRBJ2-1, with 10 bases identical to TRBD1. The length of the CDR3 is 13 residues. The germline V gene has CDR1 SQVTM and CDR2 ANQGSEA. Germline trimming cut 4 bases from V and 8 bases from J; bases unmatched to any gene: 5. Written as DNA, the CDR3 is TGCAGCGTTGGGGACAGGGGTTACGATGAGCAGTTCTTC. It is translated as CSVGDRGYDEQFF.

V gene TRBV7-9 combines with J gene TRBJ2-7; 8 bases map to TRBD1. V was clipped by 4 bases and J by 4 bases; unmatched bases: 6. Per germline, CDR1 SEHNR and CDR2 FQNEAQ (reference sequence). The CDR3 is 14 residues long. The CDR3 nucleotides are TGTGCCAGCAGCTACCACAGGGGGGAATACGAGCAGTACTTC. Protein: CASSYHRGEYEQYF.

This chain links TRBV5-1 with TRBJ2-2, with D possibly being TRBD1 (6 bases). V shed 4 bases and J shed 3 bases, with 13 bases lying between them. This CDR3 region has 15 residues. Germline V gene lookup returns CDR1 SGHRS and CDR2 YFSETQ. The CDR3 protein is CASSETGQDTGELFF. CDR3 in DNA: TGCGCCAGCAGCGAAACGGGACAAGACACCGGGGAGCTGTTTTTT.

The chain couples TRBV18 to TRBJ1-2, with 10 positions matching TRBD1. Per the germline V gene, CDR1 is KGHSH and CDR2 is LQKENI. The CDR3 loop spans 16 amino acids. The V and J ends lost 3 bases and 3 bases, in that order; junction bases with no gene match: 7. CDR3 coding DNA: TGTGCCAGCTCACCTCCGGGACAGGGGTCCTACTATGGCTACACCTTC. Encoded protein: CASSPPGQGSYYGYTF.

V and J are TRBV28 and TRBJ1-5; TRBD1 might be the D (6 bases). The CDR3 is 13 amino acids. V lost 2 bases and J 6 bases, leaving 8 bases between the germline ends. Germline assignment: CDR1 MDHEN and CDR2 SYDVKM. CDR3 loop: CASSLDRSQPQHF. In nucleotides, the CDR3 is TGTGCCAGCAGTTTAGACAGGAGTCAGCCCCAGCATTTT.

This CDR3 is CAWRQGATDTQYF. The CDR3 DNA follows: TGTGCCTGGAGACAGGGGGCAACGGATACGCAGTATTTT. The chain has TRBV30 and TRBJ2-3; 9 nucleotides line up with TRBD1. Germline CDR1 reads GTSNPN; CDR2 reads SVGIG (reference sequence). V was pared by 3 bases and J by 6 bases, with 4 bases of the junction left unmatched. The CDR3 spans 13 residues.

CDR3 in DNA: TGTGCCAGTGCCCCAGCGGGAGCGACCCAAGAGACCCAGTACTTC. Translation: CASAPAGATQETQYF. This sequence joins TRBV28 and TRBJ2-5, with 8 nucleotides matching TRBD2. This CDR3 has 15 residues. The ends lost 9 bases at V and 1 base at J; junction bases unmatched: 10. Germline loops: CDR1 MDHEN, CDR2 SYDVKM.

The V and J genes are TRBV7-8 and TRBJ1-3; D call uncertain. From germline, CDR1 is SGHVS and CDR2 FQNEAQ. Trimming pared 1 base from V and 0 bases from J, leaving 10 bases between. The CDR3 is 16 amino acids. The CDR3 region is CASSLGSISSGNTIYF. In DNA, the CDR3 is TGTGCCAGCAGCTTAGGCTCGATCAGCTCTGGAAACACCATATATTTT.

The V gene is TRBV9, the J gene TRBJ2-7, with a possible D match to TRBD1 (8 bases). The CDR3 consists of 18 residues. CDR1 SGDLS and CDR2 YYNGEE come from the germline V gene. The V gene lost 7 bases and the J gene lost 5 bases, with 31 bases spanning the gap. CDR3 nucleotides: TGTGCCAGCCTAGCGGACAGGGTATTCACGAGAGCGGCCCACGAGCAGTACTTC. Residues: CASLADRVFTRAAHEQYF.

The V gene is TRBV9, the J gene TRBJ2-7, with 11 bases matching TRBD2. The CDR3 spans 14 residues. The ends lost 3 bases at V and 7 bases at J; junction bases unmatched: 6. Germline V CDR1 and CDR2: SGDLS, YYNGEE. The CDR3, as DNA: TGTGCCAGCAGCGAGGGACTAGCGGAGCAAGAGCAGTACTTC. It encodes CASSEGLAEQEQYF.

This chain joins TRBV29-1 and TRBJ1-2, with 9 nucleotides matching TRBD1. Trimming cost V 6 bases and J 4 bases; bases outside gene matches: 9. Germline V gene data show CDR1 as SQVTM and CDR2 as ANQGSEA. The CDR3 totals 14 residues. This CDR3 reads CSVRTGAGIYGYTF. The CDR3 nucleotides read TGCAGCGTGAGGACAGGGGCAGGGATCTATGGCTACACCTTC.

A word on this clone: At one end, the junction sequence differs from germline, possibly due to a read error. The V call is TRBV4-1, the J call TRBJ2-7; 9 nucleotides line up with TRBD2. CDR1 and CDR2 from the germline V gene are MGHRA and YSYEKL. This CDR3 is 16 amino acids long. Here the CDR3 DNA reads TGCGCCAGCAGCCAAGGGGCACTAGCGGGCTCTTACGAGCAGCACTTC. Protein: CASSQGALAGSYEQHF.